This TCR beta chain is drawn from a study of Graves' ophthalmopathy and Graves' hyperthyroidism (dated by TCRdb to 2016 to 2019). Broadly, across the study: Peripheral blood was collected at initial diagnosis, before any treatment. The study used TCR beta repertoire signatures to distinguish Graves' ophthalmopathy from Graves' hyperthyroidism and to predict progression to ophthalmopathy. In total, approximately 140 blood samples were TCR-sequenced: 40 to 45 ophthalmopathy, under 85 hyperthyroidism and about 17 hyperthyroidism-to-ophthalmopathy patients. To explore V-J signatures that distinguish ophthalmopathy from hyperthyroidism, a discovery set of more than 90 patients was enrolled, made up of some 41 with ophthalmopathy and around 57 with stable hyperthyroidism. For independent validation, a separate cohort was made up of about 18 hyperthyroidism patients plus 17 patients who later progressed from hyperthyroidism to ophthalmopathy. In more than five hyperthyroidism patients, the T-cell repertoires found in thyroid tissue were compared with those found in blood. Following sampling, methimazole starting at 30 mg daily was administered to hyperthyroidism patients, and high-dose intravenous methylprednisolone was administered to ophthalmopathy patients. Results the study describes overall, beyond this receptor: In validation, the model predicted ophthalmopathy progression with roughly 68% sensitivity and about 77% specificity; roughly 11 predicted patients were CT-confirmed with GO in a median of about 6.2 months. Ophthalmopathy was separated from stable hyperthyroidism by the 13-signature model with 85% to 90% sensitivity and 81% to 84% specificity in cross-validation and with 80%/75% in the test set. Most expanded thyroid clonotypes with a frequency above 0.001 also appeared in blood, which suggests that blood repertoires may reflect the immune response in the thyroid. Sample size was not statistically predetermined, and group allocation was not concealed from the investigators.

A patient counted as having stable hyperthyroidism if there was no progression to ophthalmopathy within 18 months of follow-up. The hyperthyroidism patients were 18 to 65 years old and newly diagnosed, with a disease duration of less than 2 months. Anyone with other autoimmune diseases, uncontrolled infections, pregnancy or lactation was excluded from the study. Clinical symptoms, serum thyroxine, TRAb, thyroid ultrasound and orbital computed tomography formed the basis of the diagnosis. PBMCs were isolated from 7.5 to 10 ml of fresh peripheral blood by Ficoll-Paque density gradient centrifugation. Trizol reagent was used to extract the total RNA, and its quality was then checked on an Agilent 2100 Bioanalyzer. Trimming costs V 3 bases and J 8 bases, and their ends lie 10 bases apart. Including the terminal cysteine and phenylalanine, the CDR3 comprises 13 residues. Just the 39-base CDR3 DNA is kept, in frame starting at base 1. The germline V gene supplies CDR1 MGHRA and CDR2 YSYEKL.

Comment on this clonotype: Its antigen specificity is not known. The sample holds no much larger clone one base away, and base qualities are not on file.

For repertoire sequencing, the TCR beta CDR3 regions were amplified from RNA transcripts. The first round of RT-PCR was done with HTBI primers and the Qiagen OneStep RT-PCR kit, and was followed by a second round of multiplex PCR, then size selection and purification. The libraries underwent paired-end sequencing with 100 bp reads on an Illumina HiSeq2000. The published analysis was carried out like this. SOAPnuke was used to process the reads, throwing out any read that had adapters, had uncalled bases, had a mean Phred below 15, or lacked an exact constant-primer or identifier match. COPE v1.2.5 was used to merge the high-quality paired reads. Clonotypes were defined as unique nucleotide sequences and were aligned to IMGT TRB V, D and J references using MiTCR v1.1. Analysis was restricted to V-J combinations with a frequency above 0.0001, which covered roughly 99% of repertoires. For each V-J combination, a TCR clonal expansion and chaos score was defined as F50 clonal expansion divided by the chaos observed in the TCRdist matrix. Welch's t-statistics and random forest were used to reduce the features to 10 to 15 V-J combinations, which were then used as input to a naive Bayes classifier. Thyroid-blood repertoire similarity was quantified with the Morisita-Horn index. The public sequencing data were trimmed at Q25 with fastp and processed into clonotypes with MiXCR by TCRdb, which kept only in-frame beta chains. Every entry covers one CDR3 protein and lists the most common genes and DNA from its rows. The V and J calls and clone size come from TCRdb's table, not from the authors' own analysis. The sample yields 35,000 to 45,000 distinct CDR3 sequences; about half were counted once. The ten largest clones capture about 25% of the sample.

The sample consisted of peripheral blood. The rearranged chain carries TRBV4-1 and TRBJ1-4; possibly the D gene is TRBD1, per 5 matching bases. This receptor was obtained from an adult woman with stable Graves' hyperthyroidism. The CDR3 sequence is CASSQRGNEKLFF. At the DNA level, the sequence is TGCGCCAGCAGCCAGAGGGGTAACGAAAAACTGTTTTTT.